The rows below give T cell receptor beta chains drawn from one sample of a study of identical twins. TCRdb reprocessed the 5' RACE reads with MiXCR, giving one entry per CDR3 protein. The sample includes approximately 690,000 distinct CDR3 sequences, around 6% of them seen just once. The sequenced sample was naive T cells sorted from blood. The receptor set was obtained from a man younger than 30 in good health. CDR3s include the opening cysteine and the closing phenylalanine or tryptophan. The D gene is left open where the match is weak. Where a row states a size, it is once, few, many or the class of an expanded clone; other rows omit it.

CASRSPGGGSYNEQFF	TGTGCCAGCAGATCCCCCGGAGGGGGCTCCTACAATGAGCAGTTCTTC	TRBV6-2/TRBV6-3	many	NA	TRBJ2-1
CASRRLAGDFGELFF	TGTGCCAGCAGGAGACTAGCGGGAGATTTCGGGGAGCTGTTTTTT	TRBV12-3/TRBV12-4	many	TRBD2	TRBJ2-2
CASSLRPGTQNEQYF	TGTGCCAGCAGCTTAAGACCCGGGACGCAGAATGAGCAGTACTTC	TRBV7-3	NA	NA	TRBJ2-7
CSVEIGDSLGQFF	TGCAGCGTTGAAATAGGGGACTCCCTTGGCCAGTTCTTC	TRBV29-1	many	NA	TRBJ2-1
CASSSNQVGEKLFF	TGCGCCAGCAGCTCAAACCAAGTCGGGGAAAAACTGTTTTTT	TRBV5-1	many	NA	TRBJ1-4
CASSLHSRTSGSRMYIQYF	TGTGCCAGCAGTTTACATTCCAGGACTAGCGGGAGCCGTATGTACATTCAGTACTTC	TRBV27	NA	TRBD2	TRBJ2-4
CASSPGVRNQPQHF	TGTGCCAGCAGCCCAGGGGTTCGCAATCAGCCCCAGCATTTT	TRBV6-1	NA	NA	TRBJ1-5
CATSDLPGGEAFF	TGTGCCACCAGTGATTTACCAGGGGGCGAAGCTTTCTTT	TRBV24-1	many	TRBD1	TRBJ1-1
CASTTSGQGATHEQYF	TGTGCCAGCACAACTTCGGGGCAGGGGGCGACTCACGAGCAGTACTTC	TRBV11-2	few	TRBD1	TRBJ2-7
CATSGEDRGRIGELFF	TGTGCCACCAGCGGAGAGGACAGGGGGCGCATCGGGGAGCTGTTTTTT	TRBV15	few	TRBD1	TRBJ2-2
CASSLARSENEQYF	TGTGCCAGCAGCTTAGCCAGGTCTGAGAACGAGCAGTACTTC	TRBV11-1	many	NA	TRBJ2-7
CSARASGTYEQYF	TGCAGTGCTAGGGCTAGCGGAACCTACGAGCAGTACTTC	TRBV20-1	many	TRBD2	TRBJ2-7
CASSLRFQPQHF	TGTGCCAGCAGCTTGCGCTTCCAGCCCCAGCATTTT	TRBV5-6	many	NA	TRBJ1-5
CSVVAGGWEQYF	TGCAGCGTTGTCGCGGGAGGTTGGGAGCAGTACTTC	TRBV29-1	many	TRBD2	TRBJ2-7
CATSDASGRTDTQYF	TGTGCCACCAGTGATGCTAGCGGGAGGACAGATACGCAGTATTTT	TRBV24-1	many	TRBD2	TRBJ2-3
CASSYGGLAGELFF	TGTGCCAGCAGTTATGGAGGACTAGCGGGGGAGCTGTTTTTT	TRBV6-5	few	TRBD2	TRBJ2-2
CASSRLLAGATNEQFF	TGCGCCAGCAGCCGTCTACTAGCGGGAGCAACCAATGAGCAGTTCTTC	TRBV5-1	NA	TRBD2	TRBJ2-1
CASSKEIGQTQHF	TGTGCCAGCAGCAAAGAGATAGGGCAGACCCAGCATTTT	TRBV21-1	many	NA	TRBJ1-5
CASSPAVGSGANVLTF	TGTGCCAGCAGCCCGGCGGTGGGGTCCGGGGCCAACGTCCTGACTTTC	TRBV5-8	NA	NA	TRBJ2-6
CASSLVVPEGKNIQYF	TGTGCCAGCAGCTTGGTGGTGCCAGAGGGCAAAAACATTCAGTACTTC	TRBV5-6	NA	NA	TRBJ2-4
CASSPRQNGDTEAFF	TGTGCCAGCAGCCCCAGACAGAATGGTGACACTGAAGCTTTCTTT	TRBV7-9	few	NA	TRBJ1-1
CASSQGSGASGVSSTDTQYF	TGTGCCAGCAGCCAAGGGTCGGGGGCTAGCGGGGTGAGTAGCACAGATACGCAGTATTTT	TRBV4-2	few	TRBD2	TRBJ2-3
CASSQEFRVEQFF	TGTGCCAGCAGCCAAGAATTTAGGGTTGAGCAGTTCTTC	TRBV4-2	NA	NA	TRBJ2-1
CASSSFNQPQHF	TGTGCCAGCAGCTCCTTCAATCAGCCCCAGCATTTT	TRBV7-9	many	NA	TRBJ1-5
CASSPPSSGRWVTQYF	TGTGCCAGCAGTCCCCCCTCTAGCGGCAGATGGGTGACCCAGTACTTC	TRBV6-2/TRBV6-3	few	TRBD2	TRBJ2-5
CSATSETIGEQFF	TGCAGCGCGACTAGCGAAACTATCGGTGAGCAGTTCTTC	TRBV29-1	many	TRBD2	TRBJ2-1
CSAREVSASTDTQYF	TGCAGTGCTAGAGAGGTTAGCGCCAGCACAGATACGCAGTATTTT	TRBV20-1	many	NA	TRBJ2-3
CASISGLAGNEQFF	TGTGCCAGCATCTCCGGACTAGCGGGCAATGAGCAGTTCTTC	TRBV6-1	many	TRBD2	TRBJ2-1
CSVGGGTGGTGELFF	TGCAGCGTTGGGGGCGGGACAGGGGGCACCGGGGAGCTGTTTTTT	TRBV29-1	NA	TRBD1	TRBJ2-2
CASSEHGAFSSYNEQFF	TGTGCCAGCAGTGAGCATGGGGCGTTTAGCTCCTACAATGAGCAGTTCTTC	TRBV25-1	NA	NA	TRBJ2-1
CASSPSLDYEQYF	TGTGCCAGCAGCCCGTCCTTAGACTACGAGCAGTACTTC	TRBV7-9	few	NA	TRBJ2-7
CSARDQDRYGYTF	TGCAGTGCTAGAGACCAGGACAGATATGGCTACACCTTC	TRBV20-1	NA	NA	TRBJ1-2
CSVAGDSDYNEQFF	TGCAGCGTTGCGGGGGACTCAGATTACAATGAGCAGTTCTTC	TRBV29-1	many	NA	TRBJ2-1
CSARDKSAGESYGEQFF	TGCAGTGCTAGAGATAAGTCAGCGGGAGAAAGTTACGGTGAGCAGTTCTTC	TRBV20-1	many	TRBD2	TRBJ2-1
CSASHRGGTIYF	TGCAGTGCTAGTCACCGAGGGGGCACCATATATTTT	TRBV20-1	many	NA	TRBJ1-3
CASRVSGSNQPQHF	TGTGCCAGTAGAGTGAGTGGTAGCAATCAGCCCCAGCATTTT	TRBV19	NA	NA	TRBJ1-5
CASSFGGWDEQYF	TGTGCCAGCAGCTTCGGGGGATGGGACGAGCAGTACTTC	TRBV7-9	few	NA	TRBJ2-7
CASSSEGGAISNEQFF	TGTGCCAGCAGCTCTGAGGGGGGCGCCATTAGTAATGAGCAGTTCTTC	TRBV7-9	few	NA	TRBJ2-1
CASSFGHTGELFF	TGTGCCAGCAGCTTTGGGCACACCGGGGAGCTGTTTTTT	TRBV7-9	few	NA	TRBJ2-2
CASSYAAPGHPLYNEQFF	TGTGCCAGCAGTTACGCCGCACCGGGACACCCTCTTTACAATGAGCAGTTCTTC	TRBV6-2/TRBV6-3	many	NA	TRBJ2-1